This T cell receptor (beta chain) comes out of a study of CD4+ T cells in melanoma. Profiled with immunoSEQ multiplex PCR; TCRdb holds only in-frame clones, not every one. The repertoire includes approximately 14,000 clones, approximately 62% of them detected once, and about 14% sits in the top ten. The CDR3 has 15 amino acids. Germline V gives CDR1 SSHAT, CDR2 FNYEAQ (reference sequence). With 5 bases clipped from V and 9 bases from J, the junction kept 13 bases outside the gene matches. This rearrangement joins TRBV7-7 to TRBJ2-1; TRBD2 agrees at 7 bases. Sample: cells from a culture (not recorded whether cultured in vitro). The clonotype comes from a human donor with melanoma. The CDR3: CASSPGGLPEPEQFF. CDR3 nucleotide sequence: TGTGCCAGCAGCCCGGGGGGACTCCCTGAGCCTGAGCAGTTCTTC.